A selection of T cell receptor beta chains follows, all from one sample in a study of blood T cell repertoires in COVID-19. The method was immunoSEQ multiplex PCR; TCRdb's version includes in-frame clones alone and lacks a portion of them. The sample records 95,000 to 110,000 clones, approximately 87% being singletons. The sample consisted of peripheral blood. Receptor source: a man aged 45-60 years with acute or convalescent COVID-19. Both conserved end residues are part of each CDR3. The order of the fields is clone size, CDR3 length, D gene, J gene, V gene, CDR3 protein, CDR3 DNA. A D gene is named only where the DNA matches it firmly. Clone sizes are given selectively: once, few, many, or a class where the clone is expanded.

- | 14 | - | TRBJ1-1 | TRBV10-3 | CAISAGHPNTEAFF | TGTGCCATCAGTGCGGGACACCCGAACACTGAAGCTTTCTTT
- | 16 | - | TRBJ2-7 | TRBV28 | CASSGLVAGISYEQYF | TGTGCCAGCAGTGGGTTGGTTGCGGGTATCTCCTACGAGCAGTACTTC
once | 15 | - | TRBJ2-3 | TRBV11-2 | CASTLRQGNADTQYF | TGTGCCAGCACCCTTCGCCAGGGGAATGCAGATACGCAGTATTTT
- | 16 | TRBD2 | TRBJ2-1 | TRBV18 | CASSPLAGRSYNEQFF | TGTGCCAGCTCACCGTTAGCGGGAAGATCCTACAATGAGCAGTTCTTC
- | 11 | - | TRBJ1-2 | TRBV20-1 | CSARPSYGYTF | TGCAGTGCTAGACCCTCCTATGGCTACACCTTC
- | 16 | TRBD1 | TRBJ2-7 | TRBV7-6 | CASSSGGGATSYEQYF | TGTGCCAGCAGCTCAGGGGGTGGGGCAACTTCCTACGAGCAGTACTTC
- | 16 | - | TRBJ2-1 | TRBV7-6 | CASSLYQGLTGNEQFF | TGTGCCAGCAGCTTATATCAGGGGTTGACGGGCAATGAGCAGTTCTTC
- | 13 | - | TRBJ1-1 | TRBV27 | CASSLKVWTETVF | TGTGCCAGCAGTTTAAAGGTCTGGACAGAGACTGTTTTT
- | 15 | TRBD1 | TRBJ1-6 | TRBV2 | CASSQGQGVNSPLHF | TGTGCCAGCAGCCAGGGACAGGGAGTTAATTCACCCCTCCACTTT
- | 13 | - | TRBJ2-2 | TRBV5-1 | CASRVKGAGELFF | TGCGCCAGCAGAGTGAAGGGGGCCGGGGAGCTGTTTTTT
- | 9 | - | TRBJ2-7 | TRBV28 | CASRYEQYF | TGTGCCTCACGGTACGAGCAGTACTTC
once | 15 | - | TRBJ1-4 | TRBV20-1 | CSASRGGGWNEKLFF | TGCAGTGCTAGTCGGGGAGGCGGCTGGAATGAAAAACTGTTTTTT
- | 17 | TRBD2 | TRBJ2-7 | TRBV5-1 | CASSKWTSGSLAYEQYF | TGCGCCAGCAGCAAATGGACTAGCGGGAGCCTCGCCTACGAGCAGTACTTC
few | 15 | TRBD2 | TRBJ2-5 | TRBV19 | CASSQTSRYQETQYF | TGTGCCAGTAGCCAGACTAGCAGGTACCAAGAGACCCAGTACTTC
- | 16 | TRBD1 | TRBJ1-2 | TRBV7-2 | CASSPEDRGRAYGYTF | TGTGCCAGCAGCCCAGAAGACAGGGGGCGCGCCTATGGCTACACCTTC
- | 14 | - | TRBJ2-1 | TRBV25-1 | CASSSSQGYNEQFF | TGTGCCAGCAGTTCTTCCCAGGGGTACAATGAGCAGTTCTTC
- | 16 | - | TRBJ2-1 | TRBV6-1 | CASSEAPSISYNEQFF | TGTGCCAGCAGTGAAGCTCCTAGCATCTCCTACAATGAGCAGTTCTTC
once | 15 | - | TRBJ2-3 | TRBV19 | CASSPRGIATDTQYF | TGTGCCAGTAGCCCCCGGGGTATAGCTACAGATACGCAGTATTTT
- | 15 | TRBD1 | TRBJ2-3 | TRBV4-1 | CASSQARQGADTQYF | TGCGCCAGCAGCCAAGCAAGACAGGGGGCCGATACGCAGTATTTT
- | 15 | - | TRBJ2-7 | TRBV9 | CASSVAGGLSYEQYF | TGTGCCAGCAGCGTAGCTGGTGGACTATCCTACGAGCAGTACTTC
- | 15 | TRBD2 | TRBJ2-7 | TRBV2 | CASTWEAGERYEQYF | TGTGCCAGCACTTGGGAAGCGGGAGAGCGTTACGAGCAGTACTTC
- | 16 | TRBD1 | TRBJ2-7 | TRBV3-1/TRBV3-2 | CASSQEFRGPPVEQYF | TGTGCCAGCAGCCAAGAATTTAGGGGGCCCCCGGTCGAGCAGTACTTC
- | 15 | TRBD2 | TRBJ2-2 | TRBV28 | CASSSPTSGTGELFF | TGTGCCAGCAGTTCCCCGACTAGCGGCACCGGGGAGCTGTTTTTT
- | 14 | - | TRBJ1-3 | TRBV5-1 | CASSLAGSGNTIYF | TGCGCCAGCAGCTTGGCGGGCTCTGGAAACACCATATATTTT
- | 15 | - | TRBJ2-3 | TRBV24-1 | CATSEGGWGTDTQYF | TGTGCCACCAGTGAGGGGGGTTGGGGCACAGATACGCAGTATTTT
- | 15 | TRBD2 | TRBJ2-3 | TRBV6-1 | CASSELAGVTDTQYF | TGTGCCAGCAGTGAACTAGCGGGAGTGACAGATACGCAGTATTTT
- | 15 | TRBD1 | TRBJ1-1 | TRBV5-1 | CASSSGTGGNTEAFF | TGCGCCAGCAGCTCGGGGACAGGGGGGAACACTGAAGCTTTCTTT
- | 16 | TRBD2 | TRBJ2-2 | TRBV6-1 | CASSGGLAGATGELFF | TGTGCCAGCAGTGGGGGACTAGCGGGAGCCACCGGGGAGCTGTTTTTT
- | 14 | - | TRBJ1-5 | TRBV28 | CASRRKYSNQPQHF | TGTGCCAGCAGGAGGAAATATAGCAATCAGCCCCAGCATTTT
- | 16 | - | TRBJ2-1 | TRBV3-1/TRBV3-2 | CASSHLGADPYNEQFF | TGTGCCAGCAGCCACCTTGGGGCAGACCCCTACAATGAGCAGTTCTTC
- | 17 | TRBD1 | TRBJ2-1 | TRBV5-1 | CASSHDRAVTSYNEQFF | TGCGCCAGCAGCCACGACAGGGCTGTAACCTCATACAATGAGCAGTTCTTC
- | 18 | - | TRBJ2-2 | TRBV10-3 | CAIRESISGVTNTGELFF | TGTGCCATCAGAGAAAGTATCTCCGGGGTAACGAACACCGGGGAGCTGTTTTTT
few | 14 | TRBD1 | TRBJ1-1 | TRBV13 | CASSPRTGNIEAFF | TGTGCCAGCAGCCCTCGGACAGGAAACATCGAAGCTTTCTTT
- | 15 | TRBD1 | TRBJ1-2 | TRBV7-3 | CASSIRDRSRYGYTF | TGTGCCAGCAGCATCAGGGACAGGAGCAGGTATGGCTACACCTTC
- | 11 | TRBD2 | TRBJ2-5 | TRBV3-1/TRBV3-2 | CASSHGTKENF | TGTGCCAGCAGTCACGGGACTAAGGAAAACTTC
- | 14 | - | TRBJ1-2 | TRBV11-2 | CASSLPSSVAGYTF | TGTGCCAGCAGCTTACCTTCTTCGGTAGCTGGCTACACCTTC
- | 14 | - | TRBJ2-5 | TRBV15 | CATRLPGSQETQYF | TGTGCCACAAGACTGCCCGGATCCCAAGAGACCCAGTACTTC
- | 17 | TRBD1 | TRBJ2-1 | TRBV27 | CASSLWGQGAIRNEQFF | TGTGCCAGCAGTTTATGGGGACAGGGGGCAATCAGGAATGAGCAGTTCTTC
- | 11 | - | TRBJ1-4 | TRBV28 | CASSTHEKLFF | TGTGCCAGCAGTACTCATGAAAAACTGTTTTTT